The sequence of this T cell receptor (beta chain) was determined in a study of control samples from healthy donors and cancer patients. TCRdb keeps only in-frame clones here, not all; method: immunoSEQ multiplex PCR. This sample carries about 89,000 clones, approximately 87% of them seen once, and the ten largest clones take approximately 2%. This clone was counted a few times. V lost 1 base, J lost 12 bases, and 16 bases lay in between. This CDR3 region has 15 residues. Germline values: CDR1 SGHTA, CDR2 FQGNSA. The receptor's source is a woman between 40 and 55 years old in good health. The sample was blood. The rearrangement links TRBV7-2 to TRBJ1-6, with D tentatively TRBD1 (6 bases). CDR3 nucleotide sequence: TGTGCCAGCAGCTTAGGCGTCGGGGGGCAGGTACCCCTCCACTTT. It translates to CASSLGVGGQVPLHF.